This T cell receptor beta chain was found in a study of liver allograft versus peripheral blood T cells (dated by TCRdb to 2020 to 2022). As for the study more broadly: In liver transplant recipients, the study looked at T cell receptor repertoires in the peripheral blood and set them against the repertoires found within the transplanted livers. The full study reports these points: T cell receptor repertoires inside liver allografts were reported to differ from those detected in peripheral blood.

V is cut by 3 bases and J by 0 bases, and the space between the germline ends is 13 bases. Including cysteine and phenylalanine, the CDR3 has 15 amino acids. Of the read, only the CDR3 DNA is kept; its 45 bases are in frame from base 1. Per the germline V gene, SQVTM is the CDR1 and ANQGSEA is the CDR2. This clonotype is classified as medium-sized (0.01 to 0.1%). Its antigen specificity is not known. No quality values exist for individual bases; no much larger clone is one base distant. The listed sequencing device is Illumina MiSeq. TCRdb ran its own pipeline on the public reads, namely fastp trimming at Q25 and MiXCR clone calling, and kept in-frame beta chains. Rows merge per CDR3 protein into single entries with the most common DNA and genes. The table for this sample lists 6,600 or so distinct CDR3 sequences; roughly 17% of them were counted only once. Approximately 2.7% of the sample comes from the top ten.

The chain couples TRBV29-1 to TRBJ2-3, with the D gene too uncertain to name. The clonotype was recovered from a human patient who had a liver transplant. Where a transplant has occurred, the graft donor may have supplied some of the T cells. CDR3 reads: CSVENYESSTDTQYF. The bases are TGCAGCGTTGAGAACTACGAGAGTAGCACAGATACGCAGTATTTT.